This TCR beta chain emerged from a study of T cell clones after liver transplantation. The overall study: Samples came from ITN030ST, which attempted immunosuppression withdrawal within 2 years of liver transplantation. Third-party-reactive TCRbeta sequences from pre-transplant mixed lymphocyte reactions served as antigen-independent comparators. Points from the study as a whole: Migration into the graft, not deletion, may explain lost graft donor-reactive T cells.

As concerns this clone: Its antigen is as yet unknown.

Sorting of unstimulated PBMCs yielded separate CD3+CD4+ and CD3+CD8+ fractions. Here immunoSEQ multiplex PCR was the method, and the copy in TCRdb shows in-frame clones only, minus some. The sample lists roughly 100,000 clones; under 90% were seen once. Germline V gene data show CDR1 as SQVTM and CDR2 as ANQGSEA. This CDR3 comprises 13 residues. Trimming shortened V by 8 bases and J by 0 bases, and 14 bases separated the two germline ends. The source is a human patient who received a liver transplant. The T cells may partly be graft donor cells. The sample here was CD4+ T cells from blood, taken approximately 50 months after liver transplant. The chain combines TRBV29-1 with TRBJ2-7; D possibly corresponds to TRBD2 (6 bases). This chain's CDR3 is CSSRDSSSYEQYF. The CDR3 DNA reads TGCAGCTCACGGGACTCCAGCTCCTACGAGCAGTACTTC.